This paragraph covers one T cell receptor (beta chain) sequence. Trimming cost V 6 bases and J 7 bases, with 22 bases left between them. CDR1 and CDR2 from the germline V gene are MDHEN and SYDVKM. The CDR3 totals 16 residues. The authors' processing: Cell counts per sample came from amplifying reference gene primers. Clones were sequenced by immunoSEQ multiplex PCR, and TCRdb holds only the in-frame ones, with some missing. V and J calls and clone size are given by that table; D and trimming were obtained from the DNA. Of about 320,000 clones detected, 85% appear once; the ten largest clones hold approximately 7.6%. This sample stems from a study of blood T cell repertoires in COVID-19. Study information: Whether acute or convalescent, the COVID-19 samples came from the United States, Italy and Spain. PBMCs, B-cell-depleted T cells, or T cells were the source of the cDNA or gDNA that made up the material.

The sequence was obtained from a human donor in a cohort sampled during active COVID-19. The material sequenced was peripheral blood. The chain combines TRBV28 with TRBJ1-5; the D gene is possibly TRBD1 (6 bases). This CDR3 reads CASSPIHRGQGQPQHF. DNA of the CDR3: TGTGCCAGCAGCCCTATTCACCGGGGACAAGGACAGCCCCAGCATTTT.